This T cell receptor beta chain was recovered during a study of blood T cells in healthy people across ages. Study outcomes and limitations: More naive CD4+ cells and higher diversity were found in long-lived than in aged donors.

Worth noting for this clonotype: What it recognizes is unknown.

CDR3 length equals 15 residues. CDR1 MNHEY and CDR2 SVGAGI come from the germline V gene. Unmatched junction bases numbered 5, after V lost 2 bases and J lost 10 bases. Sample-barcoded 5' priming and a J-beta primer mix drove a second PCR of 7 to 11 cycles. Tagging of each cDNA molecule was performed by a template-switch adaptor with 12 random nucleotides. One entry per CDR3 protein results from TCRdb running MiXCR on the 5' RACE reads. The sample includes 580,000 or so distinct CDR3 sequences, around 48% of them seen just once. In each sample, at least 7 million PBMCs were isolated. Total RNA, at least 6 micrograms per sample, came from PBMCs.

The chain joins TRBV6-5 to TRBJ2-1, with TRBD2 matching 13 bases. The receptor's source is an elderly man in good health. The specimen sequenced was blood. The CDR3 DNA sequence: TGTGCCAGCAGTTACGCGAGACTAGCGGGAGGCGAGCAGTTCTTC. This translates into CASSYARLAGGEQFF.